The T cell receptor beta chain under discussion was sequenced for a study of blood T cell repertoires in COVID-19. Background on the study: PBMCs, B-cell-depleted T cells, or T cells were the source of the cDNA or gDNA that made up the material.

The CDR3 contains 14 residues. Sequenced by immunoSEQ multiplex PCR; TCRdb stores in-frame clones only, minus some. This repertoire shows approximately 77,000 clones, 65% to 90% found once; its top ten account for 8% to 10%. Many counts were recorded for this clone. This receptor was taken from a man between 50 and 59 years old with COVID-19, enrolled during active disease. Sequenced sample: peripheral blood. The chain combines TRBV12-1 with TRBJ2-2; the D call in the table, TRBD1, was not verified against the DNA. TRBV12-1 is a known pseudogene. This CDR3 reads CASSSQGLSGELFF. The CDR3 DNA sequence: TGTGCCAGCAGCTCACAGGGTCTCTCCGGGGAGCTGTTTTTT.